These 2 T cell receptor beta chains were all obtained from the same sample, sequenced in a study of monozygotic twins with inflammatory bowel disease (dated by TCRdb to between 2017 and 2020). Libraries were prepared through 5' RACE. The sequencing machine was an Illumina HiSeq 2500. The reads underwent TCRdb reprocessing, giving one record for each CDR3 protein sequence and no DNA. The table kept for this sample lists 440,000 or so distinct CDR3 sequences. Clones ranked in the top ten supply about 2.3% of the sample. Sequencing was done on a sample of blood. The source of these receptors is a human donor with ulcerative colitis or Crohn's disease, or a healthy co-twin of an affected twin (not recorded which).

This sequence joins TRBV12-3 or TRBV12-4 and TRBJ2-1; TCRdb's D call, TRBD2, is unchecked because there is no DNA. The CDR3 is 15 residues long. The CDR3 sequence is CASQVTSGRFNEQFF.

V is TRBV20-1 and J is TRBJ2-7; TCRdb reports TRBD1, a call that lacks DNA to check it against. The CDR3 spans 12 residues. CDR1 and CDR2 from the germline V gene are DFQATT and SNEGSKA (reference sequence). CDR3 in amino acids: CSVPSSSYEQYF.